The present TCR beta chain was sequenced within a study of blood T cell repertoires in COVID-19. Germline-derived CDR1 and CDR2 are SQVTM and ANQGSEA. This CDR3 has 12 residues. The ends were cut back, 8 bases at V and 9 bases at J, with 14 bases in the middle. This table comes from immunoSEQ multiplex PCR, and its TCRdb copy is limited to in-frame clones, with some not included. Of 200,000 or so clones in the sample, roughly 80% were seen once. The clonotype comes from a man between 60 and 70 years old who had recovered from COVID-19. Material: PBMCs or T cells enriched from blood (not recorded which). The chain couples TRBV29-1 to TRBJ1-6; D remains ambiguous. Written as DNA, the CDR3 is TGCAGCTTCCGCGGCCATTGTTCACCCCTCCACTTT. It encodes CSFRGHCSPLHF.